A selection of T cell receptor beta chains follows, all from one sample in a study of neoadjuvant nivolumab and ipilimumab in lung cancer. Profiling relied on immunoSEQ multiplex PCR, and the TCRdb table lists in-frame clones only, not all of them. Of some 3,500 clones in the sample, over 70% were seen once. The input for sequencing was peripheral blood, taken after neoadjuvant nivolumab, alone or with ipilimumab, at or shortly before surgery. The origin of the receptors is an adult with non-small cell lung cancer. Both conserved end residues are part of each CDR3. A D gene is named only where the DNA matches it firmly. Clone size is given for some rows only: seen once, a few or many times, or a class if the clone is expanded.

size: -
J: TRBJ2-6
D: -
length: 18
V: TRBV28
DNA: TGTGCCAGCAGTTTAAAGGTAATACTTACCTCTGGGGCCAACGTCCTGACTTTC
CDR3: CASSLKVILTSGANVLTF

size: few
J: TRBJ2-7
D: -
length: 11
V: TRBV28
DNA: TGTGCCAGCAGTTTCTCCTACGAGCAGTACTTC
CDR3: CASSFSYEQYF

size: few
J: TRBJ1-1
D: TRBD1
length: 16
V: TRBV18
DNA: TGTGCCAGCTCACCGAGGACAGGGGGGTTAAACACTGAAGCTTTCTTT
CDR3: CASSPRTGGLNTEAFF

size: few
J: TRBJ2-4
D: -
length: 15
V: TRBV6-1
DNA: TGTGCCAGCAGGACGGGTGGATTAGCCAAAAACATTCAGTACTTC
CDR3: CASRTGGLAKNIQYF

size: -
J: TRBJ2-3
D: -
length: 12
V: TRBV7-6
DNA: TGTGCCAGCAGCTACTCAACAGATACGCAGTATTTT
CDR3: CASSYSTDTQYF

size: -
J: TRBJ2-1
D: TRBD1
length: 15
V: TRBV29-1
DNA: TGCAGCGTTGATGGGTCAGGGGGCCTCCGGAGTGAGCAGTTCTTC
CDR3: CSVDGSGGLRSEQFF

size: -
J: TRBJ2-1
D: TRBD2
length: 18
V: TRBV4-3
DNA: TGCGCCAGCAGCCACGCCCGACTAGCGTACTTAGGCAGGGATGAGCAGTTCTTC
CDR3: CASSHARLAYLGRDEQFF

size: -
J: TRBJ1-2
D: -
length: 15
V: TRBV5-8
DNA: TGTGCCAGCATCATGTCTCACAGTCGCCACTATGGCTACACCTTC
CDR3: CASIMSHSRHYGYTF

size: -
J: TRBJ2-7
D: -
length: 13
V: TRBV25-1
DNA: TGTGCCAGCAGTGGAGGGGGTCACTACGAGCAGTACTTC
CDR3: CASSGGGHYEQYF

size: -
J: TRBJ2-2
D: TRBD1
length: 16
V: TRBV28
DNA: TGTGCCAGCAGCTCGAGGGACAGCCCGAACACCGGGGAGCTGTTTTTT
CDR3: CASSSRDSPNTGELFF

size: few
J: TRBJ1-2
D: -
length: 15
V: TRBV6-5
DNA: TGTGCCAGCACCCGGCGAGGAGGGTCCGTCTCCGGCTACACCTTC
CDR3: CASTRRGGSVSGYTF

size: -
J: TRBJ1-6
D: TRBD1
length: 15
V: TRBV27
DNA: TGTGCCAGCAGTTTAGGGGCAGGGGGTAATTCACCCCTCCACTTT
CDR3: CASSLGAGGNSPLHF

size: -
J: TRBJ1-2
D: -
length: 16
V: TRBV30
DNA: TGTGCCTGGAGTGTACCTGCAGGGGCTTCCAACTATGGCTACACCTTC
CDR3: CAWSVPAGASNYGYTF

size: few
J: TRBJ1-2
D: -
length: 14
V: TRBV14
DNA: TGTGCCAGCAGCCATTCGGGGGGCGTATATGGCTACACCTTC
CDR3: CASSHSGGVYGYTF

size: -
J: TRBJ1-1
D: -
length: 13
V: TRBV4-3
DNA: TGCGCCAGCAGCCAAGATACGGACACTGAAGCTTTCTTT
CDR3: CASSQDTDTEAFF

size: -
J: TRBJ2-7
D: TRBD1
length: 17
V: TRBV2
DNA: TGTGCCAGCACTACCGGGACAGGGTCAGTAGTGGGGGGGGAGCAGTACTTC
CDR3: CASTTGTGSVVGGEQYF

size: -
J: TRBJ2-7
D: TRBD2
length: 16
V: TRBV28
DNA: TGTGCCAGCAGTTTAAACTCAGCGGGGGGGTTGTACGAGCAGTACTTC
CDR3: CASSLNSAGGLYEQYF

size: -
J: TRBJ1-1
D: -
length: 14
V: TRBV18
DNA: TGTGCCAGCTCACCCTCGGACTTAAGGACTGAAGCTTTCTTT
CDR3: CASSPSDLRTEAFF

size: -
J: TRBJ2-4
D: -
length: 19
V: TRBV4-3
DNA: TGCGCCAGCAGCCAAGGCCGAGCTGGCAACGCCGGAACCAAAAACATTCAGTACTTC
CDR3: CASSQGRAGNAGTKNIQYF

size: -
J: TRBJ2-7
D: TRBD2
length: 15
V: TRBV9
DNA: TGTGCCAGCAGCGTAGACAGCGGGAGTACCTACGAGCAGTACTTC
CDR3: CASSVDSGSTYEQYF

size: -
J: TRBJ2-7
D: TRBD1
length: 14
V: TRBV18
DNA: TGTGCCAGCTCACCGGGACAGGTGGATGACGAGCAGTACTTC
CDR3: CASSPGQVDDEQYF

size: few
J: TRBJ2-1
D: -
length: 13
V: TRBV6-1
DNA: TGTGCCAGCAGTGAACAAAGGGCAGGGGAGCAGTTCTTC
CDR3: CASSEQRAGEQFF

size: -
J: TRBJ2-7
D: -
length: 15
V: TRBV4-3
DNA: TGCGCCAGCAGCCAAGATAGGGGACTCCCCTACGAGCAGTACTTC
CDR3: CASSQDRGLPYEQYF

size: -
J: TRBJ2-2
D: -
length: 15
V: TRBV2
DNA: TGTGCCAGCAGTGTGCGCAGGGGGGACACCGGGGAGCTGTTTTTT
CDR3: CASSVRRGDTGELFF

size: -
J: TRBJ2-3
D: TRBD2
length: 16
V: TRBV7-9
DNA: TGTGCCAGCAGCTCTCACCCGGGACTAGCGGCAGATACGCAGTATTTT
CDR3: CASSSHPGLAADTQYF

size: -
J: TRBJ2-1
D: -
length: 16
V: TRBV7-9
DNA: TGTGCCAGCAGCTTAGGCGGCAGCTCAACTCACAATGAGCAGTTCTTC
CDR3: CASSLGGSSTHNEQFF

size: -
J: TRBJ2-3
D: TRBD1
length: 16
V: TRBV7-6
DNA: TGTGCCAGCAGCCCGATTGGGGACAGGCCCACAGATACGCAGTATTTT
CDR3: CASSPIGDRPTDTQYF

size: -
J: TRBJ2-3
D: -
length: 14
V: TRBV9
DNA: TGTGCCAGCAGCCCTCGACCTGAGCCGGGTACGCAGTATTTT
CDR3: CASSPRPEPGTQYF

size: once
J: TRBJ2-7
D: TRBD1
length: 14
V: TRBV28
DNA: TGTGCCAGCAGCTCCGGGACAGGATACTACGAGCAGTACTTC
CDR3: CASSSGTGYYEQYF

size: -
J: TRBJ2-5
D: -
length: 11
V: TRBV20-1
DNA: TGCAGTGCCAAAATGGTAGAGACCCAGTACTTC
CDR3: CSAKMVETQYF

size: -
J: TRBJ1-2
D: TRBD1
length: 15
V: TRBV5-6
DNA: TGTGCCAGCAGCTCGAGGGACAGGGGGATCTATGGCTACACCTTC
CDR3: CASSSRDRGIYGYTF

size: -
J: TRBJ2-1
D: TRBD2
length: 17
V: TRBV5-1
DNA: TGCGCCAGCAGCTTTTCGACTAGCGGGCCGCGTGGCAATGAGCAGTTCTTC
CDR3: CASSFSTSGPRGNEQFF

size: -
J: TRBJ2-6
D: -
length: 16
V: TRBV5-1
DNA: TGCGCCAGCAGCTTGAGAGGGGCAGGTGGGGCCAACGTCCTGACTTTC
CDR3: CASSLRGAGGANVLTF

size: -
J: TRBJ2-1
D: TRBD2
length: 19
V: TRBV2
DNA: TGTGCCAGCTCCCGAGAGGGATCAAGCGGGAGCATTCGTAGCAATGAGCAGTTCTTC
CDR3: CASSREGSSGSIRSNEQFF

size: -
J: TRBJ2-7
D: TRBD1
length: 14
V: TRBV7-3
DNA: TGTGCCAGCGTAATAAGGGGGCGTACGTACGAGCAGTACTTC
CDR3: CASVIRGRTYEQYF

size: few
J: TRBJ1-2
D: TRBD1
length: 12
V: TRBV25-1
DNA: TGTGCCAGCGGGACAGGACTCTATGGCTACACCTTC
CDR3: CASGTGLYGYTF

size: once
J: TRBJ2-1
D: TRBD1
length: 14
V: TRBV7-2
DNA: TGTGCCAGCATCCCGACAGGGGGCTTGCATGAGCAGTTCTTC
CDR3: CASIPTGGLHEQFF

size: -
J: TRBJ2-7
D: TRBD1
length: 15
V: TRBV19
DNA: TGTGCCAGTAGTGACGACAGGGGGGGCAACAACGAGCAGTACTTC
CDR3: CASSDDRGGNNEQYF

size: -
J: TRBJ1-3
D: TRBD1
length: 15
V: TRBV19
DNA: TGTGCCAGTAGAAAACGGGACAGGGGTGGAAACACCATATATTTT
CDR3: CASRKRDRGGNTIYF

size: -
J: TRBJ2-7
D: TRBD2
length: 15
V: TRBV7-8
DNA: TGTGCCAGCAGCTTAGGACTAGCGGACTCCTACGAGCAGTACTTC
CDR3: CASSLGLADSYEQYF

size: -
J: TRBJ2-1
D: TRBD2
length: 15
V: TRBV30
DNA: TGTGCCTGGACCCTAGGACTAGAAAGTTACAATGAGCAGTTCTTC
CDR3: CAWTLGLESYNEQFF

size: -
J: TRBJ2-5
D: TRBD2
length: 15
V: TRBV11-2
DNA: TGTGCCAGCAGCCCCGAGACTAGCGGGAGTCAGACCCAGTACTTC
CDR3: CASSPETSGSQTQYF

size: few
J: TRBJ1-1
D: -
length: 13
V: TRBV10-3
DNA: TGTGCCCCCAAAGAGGGCATGAACACTGAAGCTTTCTTT
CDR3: CAPKEGMNTEAFF

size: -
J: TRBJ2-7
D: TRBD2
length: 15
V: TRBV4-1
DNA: TGCGCCAGCAGCCCCATAGCGGGAGGGGCCTACGAGCAGTACTTC
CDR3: CASSPIAGGAYEQYF

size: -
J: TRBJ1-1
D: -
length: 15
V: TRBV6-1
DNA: TGTGCCAGCAGTATACGACACCTGCCGAACACTGAAGCTTTCTTT
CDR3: CASSIRHLPNTEAFF

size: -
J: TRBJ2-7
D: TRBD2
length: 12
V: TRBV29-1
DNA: TGCAGCGTTGAGGTGGGGGGGTACGAGCAGTACTTC
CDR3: CSVEVGGYEQYF

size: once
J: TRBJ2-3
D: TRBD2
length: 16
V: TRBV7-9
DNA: TGTGCCAGCAGCCCAGCGGGACTAGCTGGTACAGATACGCAGTATTTT
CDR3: CASSPAGLAGTDTQYF

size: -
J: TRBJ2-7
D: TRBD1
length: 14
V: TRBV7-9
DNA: TGTGCCAGCAGCAACGGGACAGTCGGACACGAGCAGTACTTC
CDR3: CASSNGTVGHEQYF

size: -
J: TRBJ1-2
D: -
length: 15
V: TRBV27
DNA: TGTGCCAGCAGCTTATACCAGGAGCCCCCCTATGGCTACACCTTC
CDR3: CASSLYQEPPYGYTF

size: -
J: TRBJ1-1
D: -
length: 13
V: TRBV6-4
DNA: TGTGCCAGCAGTGACGACATGAACACTGAAGCTTTCTTT
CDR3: CASSDDMNTEAFF

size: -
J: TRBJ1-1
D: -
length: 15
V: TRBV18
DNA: TGTGCCAGCTCCGTCTCGGACAGTCTGAACACTGAAGCTTTCTTT
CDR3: CASSVSDSLNTEAFF

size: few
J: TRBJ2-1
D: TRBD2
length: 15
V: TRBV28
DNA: TGTGCCAGCAGTCCATTGGAGCGGGACGCCAATGAGCAGTTCTTC
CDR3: CASSPLERDANEQFF

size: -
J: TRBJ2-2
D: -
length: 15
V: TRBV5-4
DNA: TGTGCCAGCAGCGTGGGACCCTTGAACACCGGGGAGCTGTTTTTT
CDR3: CASSVGPLNTGELFF